In this sample, the clone carrying this T cell receptor beta chain turned up many times. The data are from a study of T-cell reconstitution after alpha-beta-depleted transplantation in children. It was with unique molecular identifiers that the TCRbeta library was prepared. TCRdb reanalysed the PCR reads using MiXCR and keeps one entry per CDR3 protein. The sample yields 450,000 to 500,000 distinct CDR3 sequences, approximately 13% seen once. V trimming: 0 bases; J trimming: 2 bases; junction bases outside the gene matches: 5. CDR1 is LNHNV and CDR2 is YYDKDF in the germline V gene (reference sequence). The CDR3 is 16 amino acids.

Sequenced material: PBMCs from the stem cell graft donor, taken from the stem cell graft. The J gene is TRBJ2-3, the V gene TRBV15; 7 bases are shared with TRBD2. The sequence was obtained from a human donor who donated a stem cell graft to a child with combined immunodeficiency. The CDR3 coding sequence is TGTGCCACCAGCAGAGATGAGGCGGGAGACACAGATACGCAGTATTTT. This encodes CATSRDEAGDTDTQYF.